This TCR beta chain was profiled in a study of CD8 T cells in Susac syndrome. RNA, at about 0.45 to 1 ug, was reverse transcribed with random hexamers. Each CDR3 protein gets one entry after TCRdb re-called the immunoSEQ multiplex PCR reads with MiXCR. Of under 150,000 distinct CDR3 sequences listed, nearly 97% are singletons. Between the trimmed V and J ends, which lost 2 bases and 6 bases, there was a span of 13 bases. The CDR3 extends over 13 amino acids. The V gene's germline CDR1 is SQVTM and CDR2 ANQGSEA. Sequenced material: CD4+ T cells from PBMCs. The genes are TRBV29-1 and TRBJ1-2; tentatively, D is TRBD1 (5 bases). The TCR was taken from a human donor with Susac syndrome. CDR3 loop: CSVENWVGDGYTF. CDR3 in DNA: TGCAGCGTTGAAAACTGGGTGGGGGATGGCTACACCTTC.